This TCR beta chain was sequenced in a study of identical twins. Germline-derived CDR1 and CDR2 are MNHEY and SMNVEV (reference sequence). Trimming cost V 1 base and J 9 bases; bases outside gene matches: 8. The CDR3 is 15 amino acids. The cDNA had a unique molecular identifier and a template-switch universal primer site. TCRdb reprocessed the 5' RACE reads via MiXCR and lists one record per CDR3 protein. This sample has 500,000 to 700,000 distinct CDR3 sequences, with about 7.1% found just once. This same sample was also part of a study on yellow fever vaccine responses in identical twins.

The sample comprised PBMCs. The sequence was collected from a woman between 18 and 29 years old in good health. J is TRBJ2-4 and V is TRBV27; 8 bases are shared with TRBD1. The CDR3 region has the DNA TGTGCCAGCAGTTTATTCGGCAGGGGGCTTGGCATTCAGTACTTC. Protein sequence: CASSLFGRGLGIQYF.